These T cell receptor beta chains were read from a single sample in a study of shared clonotypes between healthy human individuals. TCRdb's table, derived via immunoSEQ multiplex PCR, lists solely in-frame clones and lacks some. The sample shows about 1.5 million clones, roughly 96% of them seen only once. Sequencing used naive CD4+ T cells sorted from blood. The origin of the receptors is a man aged 25 to 40 in good health. Each CDR3 is given with its conserved first and last residue. The D gene is left open where the match is weak. A clone size is listed for some rows: how often the clone was seen (once, few, many), or a class if it is expanded.

>TRBD2|TRBV29-1|.|11|TRBJ2-7
TGCAGCGTGAAGACTAGCGACGAGCAGTACTTC
CSVKTSDEQYF
>.|TRBV30|.|12|TRBJ2-3
TGTGCCTGGAGTCACTTGCCAGATACGCAGTATTTT
CAWSHLPDTQYF
>TRBD2|TRBV5-1|.|19|TRBJ2-1
TGCGCCAGCAGCTTGGTAGCTAGCGGGAGTGGGAGCTCCTACAATGAGCAGTTCTTC
CASSLVASGSGSSYNEQFF
>.|TRBV27|.|15|TRBJ2-7
TGTGCCAGCAGTTTTGGGACGGGCAGCTCCTACGAGCAGTACTTC
CASSFGTGSSYEQYF
>.|TRBV5-1|.|15|TRBJ2-2
TGCGCCAGCAGCTTGCAGACTCGCGACACCGGGGAGCTGTTTTTT
CASSLQTRDTGELFF
>.|TRBV6-5|.|15|TRBJ1-1
TGTGCCAGCAGGTATGACGGAGCCCCGAACACTGAAGCTTTCTTT
CASRYDGAPNTEAFF
>TRBD1|TRBV6-1|.|16|TRBJ2-5
TGTGCCAGCAGTGACCCGGGACAGGGGCCGGGGGAGACCCAGTACTTC
CASSDPGQGPGETQYF
>TRBD1|TRBV5-1|.|14|TRBJ1-1
TGCGCCAGCAGGCGGGACAGGGATGGTACTGAAGCTTTCTTT
CASRRDRDGTEAFF
>.|TRBV9|.|15|TRBJ2-1
TGTGCCAGCAGCGTAGAAACGGTCTCCTACAATGAGCAGTTCTTC
CASSVETVSYNEQFF
>TRBD1|TRBV25-1|.|17|TRBJ2-2
TGTGCCAGCACCCAAACTCGGGGACAGGGATCCACCGGGGAGCTGTTTTTT
CASTQTRGQGSTGELFF
>TRBD1|TRBV10-3|.|16|TRBJ2-4
TGTGCCATCAGTGAGTCAGGCAGGGGGCTCGGAAACATTCAGTACTTC
CAISESGRGLGNIQYF
>.|TRBV19|.|11|TRBJ2-1
TGTGCCAGTAGTAGGACGTATGAGCAGTTCTTC
CASSRTYEQFF
>TRBD1|TRBV5-4|.|15|TRBJ2-5
TGTGCCAGCAGCTTGTACAGGGGGCAGCAAGAGACCCAGTACTTC
CASSLYRGQQETQYF
>.|TRBV5-6|.|15|TRBJ2-6
TGTGCCAGCAGCACCCGGGGGAGTGGGGCCAACGTCCTGACTTTC
CASSTRGSGANVLTF
>.|TRBV18|.|13|TRBJ2-3
TGTGCCAGCTCACCATTCCCGGGAGATACGCAGTATTTT
CASSPFPGDTQYF
>.|TRBV5-8|few|13|TRBJ1-5
TGTGCCAGCAGCTTGTACGGGTACCAGCCCCAGCATTTT
CASSLYGYQPQHF
>TRBD2|TRBV5-1|.|17|TRBJ2-1
TGCGCCAGCAGCTTGGGGTTAGGACTAGCGGGAGGGAATGAGCAGTTCTTC
CASSLGLGLAGGNEQFF
>.|TRBV4-3|.|13|TRBJ2-1
TGCGCCAGCAGCTCCCGAGCGGGCAATGAGCAGTTCTTC
CASSSRAGNEQFF
>.|TRBV18|.|17|TRBJ1-3
TGTGCCAGCTCACCTCTCCAGGGGCAGCCTTCTGGAAACACCATATATTTT
CASSPLQGQPSGNTIYF
>.|TRBV5-1|.|13|TRBJ2-5
TGCGCCAGCAGCTACGGGGTGGGAGAGACCCAGTACTTC
CASSYGVGETQYF
>.|TRBV7-9|few|14|TRBJ2-5
TGTGCCAGCAGCGCAGACAGGTGGGCAGAGACCCAGTACTTC
CASSADRWAETQYF
>.|TRBV28|.|17|TRBJ2-3
TGTGCCAGCAGTCCGCCCCCTAGAGGGCCTAGCACAGATACGCAGTATTTT
CASSPPPRGPSTDTQYF
>.|TRBV10-3|.|14|TRBJ2-3
TGTGCCATCAGACCGGGACTGAGCACAGATACGCAGTATTTT
CAIRPGLSTDTQYF
>TRBD1|TRBV6-6|.|15|TRBJ2-1
TGTGCCAGCAGTTGGACAGGGGGTAACGGGGGTGAGCAGTTCTTC
CASSWTGGNGGEQFF
>.|TRBV28|.|13|TRBJ1-2
TGTGCCAGCAGAGAACCTTCTAACTATGGCTACACCTTC
CASREPSNYGYTF
>.|TRBV19|.|11|TRBJ1-1
TGTGCCAGTAGTATCAACACTGAAGCTTTCTTT
CASSINTEAFF
>TRBD2|TRBV5-6|once|13|TRBJ2-2
TGTGCCAGCAAAAGGGAGGGGCCCGGGGAGCTGTTTTTT
CASKREGPGELFF
>TRBD1|TRBV29-1|.|16|TRBJ2-3
TGCAGCGTCATTGGGACCCGGGACAGGGTAACAGATACGCAGTATTTT
CSVIGTRDRVTDTQYF
>.|TRBV19|once|14|TRBJ1-2
TGTGCCAGTAGTATACGGGGCAGGGGTTCTGGCTACACCTTC
CASSIRGRGSGYTF
>TRBD1|TRBV7-8|.|14|TRBJ1-4
TGTGCCAGCAGCTTAGAGGACAGGGGTGAAAAACTGTTTTTT
CASSLEDRGEKLFF
>.|TRBV27|.|15|TRBJ2-1
TGTGCCAGCAGTTTATCACTCTCCTGGGTAAATGAGCAGTTCTTC
CASSLSLSWVNEQFF
>.|TRBV9|.|13|TRBJ2-5
TGTGCCAGCAGCGTAGGCTGGGGAGAGACCCAGTACTTC
CASSVGWGETQYF
>TRBD1|TRBV27|.|15|TRBJ2-2
TGTGCCAGCAGTGCAAGGACAGGGTACACCGGGGAGCTGTTTTTT
CASSARTGYTGELFF
>.|TRBV2|.|11|TRBJ2-7
TGTGCCAGCAGTCAGAACTACGAGCAGTACTTC
CASSQNYEQYF
>TRBD2|TRBV6-5|.|16|TRBJ2-3
TGTGCCAGCAGTTACACCCCGCTAGCGGTCTCTGCTACGCAGTATTTT
CASSYTPLAVSATQYF
>.|TRBV4-2|.|14|TRBJ2-1
TGTGCCAGCAGCCAAGATAGGACCCTCAATGAGCAGTTCTTC
CASSQDRTLNEQFF
>.|TRBV18|.|16|TRBJ2-1
TGTGCCAGCTCACCACCGGGGGGAGGCACCTACAATGAGCAGTTCTTC
CASSPPGGGTYNEQFF
>TRBD2|TRBV29-1|.|22|TRBJ2-7
TGCAGTATTATAATTGGGGCTAGCGGGAGAGGTTTGGTCATGAGGCCAACCTACGAGCAGTACTTC
CSIIIGASGRGLVMRPTYEQYF
>TRBD1|TRBV28|.|14|TRBJ2-7
TGTGCCAGCAGTTGGCAGGGGGCATCCTACGAGCAGTACTTC
CASSWQGASYEQYF
>.|TRBV7-2|.|16|TRBJ2-7
TGTGCCAGCAGCCCCCTCGGTGGTTTCGTTAGCAACGAGCAGTACTTC
CASSPLGGFVSNEQYF
>TRBD2|TRBV6-1|.|15|TRBJ2-2
TGTGCCAGCAGTGGACTAGCGGGAGGCACCGGGGAGCTGTTTTTT
CASSGLAGGTGELFF
>TRBD2|TRBV7-8|.|22|TRBJ2-5
TGTGCCAGCAGCTTAAGGTCTAGGGCGGGACTAGCGGGAGCCGTGTACCAAGAGACCCAGTACTTC
CASSLRSRAGLAGAVYQETQYF
>.|TRBV28|once|12|TRBJ2-7
TGTGCCGTCGGGGAAGGGTTCTACGAGCAGTACTTC
CAVGEGFYEQYF
>.|TRBV5-1|.|15|TRBJ1-5
TGCGCCAGCAGCTGGGAGTGGGGCGGCAATCAGCCCCAGCATTTT
CASSWEWGGNQPQHF
>.|TRBV5-1|.|15|TRBJ1-1
TGCGCCAGCAGCTCCCTTAGAGTCGGGGACACTGAAGCTTTCTTT
CASSSLRVGDTEAFF
>TRBD2|TRBV9|.|13|TRBJ2-7
TGTGCCAGCAGCGGGACTAGCGGCTACGAGCAGTACTTC
CASSGTSGYEQYF
>.|TRBV9|.|15|TRBJ1-3
TGTGCCAGCAGCCAACACGGGACTCCTGACGGCACCATATATTTT
CASSQHGTPDGTIYF
>.|TRBV4-3|.|14|TRBJ2-1
TGCGCCAGCAGCGGGGCGAGCCTATACAATGAGCAGTTCTTC
CASSGASLYNEQFF
>.|TRBV2|.|13|TRBJ2-7
TGTGCCAGCAGCAGGGGGGAGTTCAACGAGCAGTACTTC
CASSRGEFNEQYF
>.|TRBV5-5|once|11|TRBJ2-1
TGTGCCAGCAGCCTAGACAATGAGCAGTTCTTC
CASSLDNEQFF
>TRBD2|TRBV5-6|.|17|TRBJ2-1
TGTGCCAGCAGCACTCCCACGGGACTAGAAGCCTACAATGAGCAGTTCTTC
CASSTPTGLEAYNEQFF
>.|TRBV15|.|12|TRBJ2-5
TGTGCCACCAGCAGAAAGTCAGAGACCCAGTACTTC
CATSRKSETQYF
>TRBD2|TRBV5-5|.|17|TRBJ2-3
TGTGCCAGCAGCTTGGGAGCGGGAGGGGTTAGCACAGATACGCAGTATTTT
CASSLGAGGVSTDTQYF
>.|TRBV19|.|14|TRBJ2-2
TGTGCCAGTAGTATCACCTTGAACACCGGGGAGCTGTTTTTT
CASSITLNTGELFF